This T cell receptor beta chain came from a study of early T cells in non-severe SARS-CoV-2 infection. Study information: From unsorted whole blood, bulk RNA was sequenced, and the chains remained unpaired.

This clonotype was recorded many times. Its cognate antigen is unknown. The CDR3 is 13 residues long. Germline-derived CDR1 and CDR2 are ENHRY and SYGVKD. The trim removed 11 bases at V and 5 bases at J, leaving 10 bases unmatched. General observations from the study: Sequences matched to VDJdb favored anti-spike CD8 responses, while private and CD4 specificities were missed.

Individual cDNA molecules were tagged with unique molecular identifiers, the study reported. Each CDR3 protein gets one entry after TCRdb re-called the 5' RACE reads with MiXCR. The sample records tens of thousands of distinct CDR3 sequences, 8.5% to 12% being singletons. This receptor was identified in an adult who was a healthcare worker with PCR-confirmed SARS-CoV-2 infection or an uninfected control (not recorded which). The chain joins TRBV10-3 to TRBJ1-2; 8 positions agree with TRBD1. The source was whole blood, collected at baseline. The CDR3 DNA follows: TGTGCCGTAGCAGGGGGCCCCCTTTATGGCTACACCTTC. Its protein is CAVAGGPLYGYTF.